This entry concerns a single T cell receptor beta chain. Assay: immunoSEQ multiplex PCR; the TCRdb copy retains only in-frame clones and omits some. Here the sample spans tens of thousands of clones, 85% being singletons. The data are from a study of glioma-infiltrating T cells after dendritic cell vaccination. This CDR3 is 15 amino acids long. From germline, CDR1 is SGDLS and CDR2 YYNGEE. The V gene end was trimmed by 0 bases and the J gene end by 7 bases; junction bases not matched to a gene: 7. Time point of the sample: after dendritic cell vaccination, including at tumor progression/relapse. The sequence came from a human donor with glioblastoma. Here the sequenced sample was blood, taken after dendritic cell vaccination. The V call is TRBV9, the J call TRBJ2-4, with 7 nucleotides matching TRBD2. The CDR3 DNA sequence: TGTGCCAGCAGCGTAGGTGGGGGAGGGTTCAACATTCAGTACTTC. Encoded protein: CASSVGGGGFNIQYF.